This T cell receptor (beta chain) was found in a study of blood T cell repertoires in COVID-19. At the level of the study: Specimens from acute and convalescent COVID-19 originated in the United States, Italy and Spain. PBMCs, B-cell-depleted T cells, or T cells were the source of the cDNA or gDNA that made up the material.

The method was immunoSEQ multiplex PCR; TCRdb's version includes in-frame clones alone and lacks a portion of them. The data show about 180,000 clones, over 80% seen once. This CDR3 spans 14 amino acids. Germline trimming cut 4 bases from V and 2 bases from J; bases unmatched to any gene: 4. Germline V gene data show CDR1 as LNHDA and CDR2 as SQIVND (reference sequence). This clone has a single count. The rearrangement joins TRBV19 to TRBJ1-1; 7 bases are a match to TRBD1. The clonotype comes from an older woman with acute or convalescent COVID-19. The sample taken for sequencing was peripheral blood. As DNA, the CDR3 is TGTGCCAGTAGTAGCCGGACAGGTAACACTGAAGCTTTCTTT. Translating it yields CASSSRTGNTEAFF.